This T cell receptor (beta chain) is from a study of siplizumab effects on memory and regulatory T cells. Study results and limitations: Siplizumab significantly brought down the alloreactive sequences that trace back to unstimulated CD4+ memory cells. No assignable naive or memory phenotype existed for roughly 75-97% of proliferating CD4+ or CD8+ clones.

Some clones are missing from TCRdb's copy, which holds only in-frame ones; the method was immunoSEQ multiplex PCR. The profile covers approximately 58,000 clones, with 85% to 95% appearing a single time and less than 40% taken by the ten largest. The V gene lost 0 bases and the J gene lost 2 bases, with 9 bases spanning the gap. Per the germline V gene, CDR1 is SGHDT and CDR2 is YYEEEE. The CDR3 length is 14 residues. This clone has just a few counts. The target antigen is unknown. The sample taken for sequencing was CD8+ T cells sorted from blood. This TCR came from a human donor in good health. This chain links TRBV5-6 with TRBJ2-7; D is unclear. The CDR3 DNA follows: TGTGCCAGCAGCTTGGCCGGCTCTACCTACGAGCAGTACTTC. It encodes CASSLAGSTYEQYF.